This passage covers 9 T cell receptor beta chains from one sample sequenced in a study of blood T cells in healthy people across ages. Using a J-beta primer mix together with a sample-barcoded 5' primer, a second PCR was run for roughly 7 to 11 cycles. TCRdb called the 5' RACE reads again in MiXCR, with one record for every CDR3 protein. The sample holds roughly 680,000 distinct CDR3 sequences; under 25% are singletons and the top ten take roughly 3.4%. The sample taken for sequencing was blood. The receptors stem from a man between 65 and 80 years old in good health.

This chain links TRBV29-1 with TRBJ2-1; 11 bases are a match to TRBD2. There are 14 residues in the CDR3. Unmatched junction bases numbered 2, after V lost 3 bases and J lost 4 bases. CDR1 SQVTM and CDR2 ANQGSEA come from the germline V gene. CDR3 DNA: TGCAGCGTTGATTGGACTAGCGGGTACAATGAGCAGTTCTTC. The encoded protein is CSVDWTSGYNEQFF.

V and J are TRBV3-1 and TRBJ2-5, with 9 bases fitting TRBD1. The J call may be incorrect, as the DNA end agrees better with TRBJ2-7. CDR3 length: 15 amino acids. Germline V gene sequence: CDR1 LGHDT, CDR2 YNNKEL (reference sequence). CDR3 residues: CASSRPGQGPYEQYF. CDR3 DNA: TGTGCCAGCAGCCGCCCGGGACAGGGTCCCTACGAGCAGTACTTC.

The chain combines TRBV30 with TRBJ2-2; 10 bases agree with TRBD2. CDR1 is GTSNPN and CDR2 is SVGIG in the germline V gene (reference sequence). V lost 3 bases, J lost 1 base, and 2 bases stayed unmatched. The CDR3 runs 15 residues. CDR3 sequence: CAWRLAGMNTGELFF. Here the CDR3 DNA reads TGTGCCTGGAGACTAGCGGGGATGAACACCGGGGAGCTGTTTTTT.

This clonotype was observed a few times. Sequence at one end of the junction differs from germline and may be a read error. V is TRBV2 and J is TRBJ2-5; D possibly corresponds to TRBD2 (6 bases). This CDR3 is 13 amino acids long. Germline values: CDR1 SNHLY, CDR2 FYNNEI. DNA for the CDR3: TGTGCCAGCAGTGAAATAGCGGACAATGAGCAGTCCTTC. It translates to CASSEIADNEQSF.

Here the CDR3 reads CASSLASIPETQYF. The CDR3, as DNA: TGCGCCAGCAGCTTGGCCTCCATACCCGAGACCCAGTACTTC. This sequence joins TRBV5-1 and TRBJ2-5; D gene uncertain. This CDR3 is 14 amino acids long. CDR1 is SGHRS, CDR2 YFSETQ, per germline. Between the trimmed V and J ends, which lost 0 bases and 5 bases, there was a span of 11 bases.

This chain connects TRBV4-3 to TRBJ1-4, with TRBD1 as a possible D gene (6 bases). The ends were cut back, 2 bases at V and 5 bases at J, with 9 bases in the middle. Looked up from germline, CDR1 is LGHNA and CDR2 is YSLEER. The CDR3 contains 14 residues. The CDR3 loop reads CASSQNDRNEKLFF. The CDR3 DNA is TGCGCCAGCAGCCAAAATGACAGGAATGAAAAACTGTTTTTT.

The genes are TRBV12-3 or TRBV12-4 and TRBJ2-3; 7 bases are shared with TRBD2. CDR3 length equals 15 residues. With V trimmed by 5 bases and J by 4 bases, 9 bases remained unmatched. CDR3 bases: TGTGCCAGCAGTCCCTTACTAGCGAGAGCAGATACGCAGTATTTT. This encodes CASSPLLARADTQYF.

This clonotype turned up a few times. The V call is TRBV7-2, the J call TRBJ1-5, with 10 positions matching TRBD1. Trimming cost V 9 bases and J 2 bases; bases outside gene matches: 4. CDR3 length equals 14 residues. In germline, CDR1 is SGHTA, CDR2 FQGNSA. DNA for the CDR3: TGTGCCAGTTCCGGGACAGGGGGCAATCAGCCCCAGCATTTT. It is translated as CASSGTGGNQPQHF.

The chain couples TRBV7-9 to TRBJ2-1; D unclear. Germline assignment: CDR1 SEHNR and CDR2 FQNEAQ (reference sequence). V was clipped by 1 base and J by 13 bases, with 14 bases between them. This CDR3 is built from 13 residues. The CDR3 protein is CASSLGEAPEQFF. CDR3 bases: TGTGCCAGCAGCTTAGGAGAAGCGCCCGAACAGTTCTTC.